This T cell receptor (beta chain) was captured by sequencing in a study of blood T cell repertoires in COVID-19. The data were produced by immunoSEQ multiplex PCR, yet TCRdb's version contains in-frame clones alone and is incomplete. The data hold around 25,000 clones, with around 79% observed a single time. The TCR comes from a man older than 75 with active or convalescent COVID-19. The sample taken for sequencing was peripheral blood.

As DNA, the CDR3 is TGTGCCAGTAGTATTGATGGGAGAGTCTATGGCTACACCTTC. Its translation is CASSIDGRVYGYTF. V gene TRBV19 combines with J gene TRBJ1-2; no clear D gene. Trimming shortened V by 3 bases and J by 4 bases, and 12 bases separated the two germline ends. This CDR3 contains 14 residues. Germline-derived CDR1 and CDR2 are LNHDA and SQIVND (reference sequence).